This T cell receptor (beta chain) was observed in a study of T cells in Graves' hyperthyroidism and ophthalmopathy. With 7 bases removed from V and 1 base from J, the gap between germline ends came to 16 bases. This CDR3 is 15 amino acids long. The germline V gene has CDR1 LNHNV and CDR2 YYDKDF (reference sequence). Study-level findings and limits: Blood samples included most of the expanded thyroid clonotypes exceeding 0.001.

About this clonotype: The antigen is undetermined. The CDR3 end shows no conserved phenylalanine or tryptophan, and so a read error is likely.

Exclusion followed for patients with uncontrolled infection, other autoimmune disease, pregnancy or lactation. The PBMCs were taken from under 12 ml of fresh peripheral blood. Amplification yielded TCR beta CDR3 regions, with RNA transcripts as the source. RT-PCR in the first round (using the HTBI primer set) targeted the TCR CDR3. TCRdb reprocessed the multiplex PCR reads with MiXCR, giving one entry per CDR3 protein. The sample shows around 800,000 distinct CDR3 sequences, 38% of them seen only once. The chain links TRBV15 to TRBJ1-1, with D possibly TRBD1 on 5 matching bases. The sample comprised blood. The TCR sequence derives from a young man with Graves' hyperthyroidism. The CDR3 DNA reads TGTGCCACCACCCCCGGGGGACCGAAGAACACTGAAGCTTTCCTT. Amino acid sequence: CATTPGGPKNTEAFL.